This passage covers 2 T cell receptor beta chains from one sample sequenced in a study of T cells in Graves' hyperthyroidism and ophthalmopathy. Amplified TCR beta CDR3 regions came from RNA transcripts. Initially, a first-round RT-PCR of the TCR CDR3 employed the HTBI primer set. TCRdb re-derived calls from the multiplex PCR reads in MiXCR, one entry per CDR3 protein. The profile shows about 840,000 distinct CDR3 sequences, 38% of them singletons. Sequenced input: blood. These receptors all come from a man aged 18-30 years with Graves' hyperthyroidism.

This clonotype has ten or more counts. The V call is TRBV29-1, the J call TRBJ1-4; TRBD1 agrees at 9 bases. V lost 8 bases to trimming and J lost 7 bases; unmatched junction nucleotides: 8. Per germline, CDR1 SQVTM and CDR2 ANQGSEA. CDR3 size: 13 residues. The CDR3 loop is CSTQGAQGEKLFF. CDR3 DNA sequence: TGCAGCACACAGGGGGCGCAGGGTGAAAAACTGTTTTTT. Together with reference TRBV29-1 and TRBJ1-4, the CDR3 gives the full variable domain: SAVISQKPSRDICQRGTSLTIQCQVDSQVTMMFWYRQQPGQSLTLIATANQGSEATYESGFVIDKFPISRPNLTFSTLTVSNMSPEDSSIYLCSTQGAQGEKLFFGSGTQLSVL.

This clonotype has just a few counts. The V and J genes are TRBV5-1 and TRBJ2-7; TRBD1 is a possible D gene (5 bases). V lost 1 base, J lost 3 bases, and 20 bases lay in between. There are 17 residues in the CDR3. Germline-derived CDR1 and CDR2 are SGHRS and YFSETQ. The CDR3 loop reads CASSLKQDPVYVYEQYF. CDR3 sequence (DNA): TGCGCCAGCAGCTTGAAACAGGATCCAGTCTATGTCTACGAGCAGTACTTC.